This entry describes one TCR beta chain. Its antigen is as yet unknown. This specimen comes from a study of OX40 agonist ivuxolimab in advanced cancers. Study as a whole: The study gave patients intravenous ivuxolimab at 0.01 to 10 mg/kg every 2 weeks. People in dose escalation had one of these cancers: hepatocellular carcinoma, melanoma, renal cell or head and neck cancer.

The germline V gene has CDR1 MNHNY and CDR2 SVGAGI (reference sequence). Trimming cost V 4 bases and J 6 bases, with 9 bases left between them. The CDR3 extends over 12 amino acids. Study observations and caveats: In the 0.1 to 3.0 mg/kg range, CD4+ and CD8+ blood T cells had expanded clonally by week 6.

Some clones are missing from TCRdb's copy, which holds only in-frame ones; the method was immunoSEQ multiplex PCR. The sample yields approximately 100,000 clones, less than 85% seen once. The receptor was isolated from an adult with an advanced solid tumor such as melanoma, head and neck, liver or kidney cancer. The genes are TRBV6-6 and TRBJ1-2; the D is unclear. The sequenced sample was CD4+ or CD8+ T cells sorted from blood, obtained in a trial of the OX40 agonist ivuxolimab. CDR3 bases: TGTGCCAGCAGTTTAAACGGGGATGGCTACACCTTC. Translating gives CASSLNGDGYTF.